Following are 18 T cell receptor beta chains from one sample sequenced in a study of blood T cell repertoires in COVID-19. The repertoire was sequenced with immunoSEQ multiplex PCR; TCRdb's copy has only in-frame clones and lacks some. Of fewer than 300,000 clones in the sample, around 87% were seen once. Sequencing was done on a sample of peripheral blood. Receptor source: a woman between 50 and 59 years old with acute or convalescent COVID-19.

The genes are TRBV28 and TRBJ2-2; D not resolved. The CDR3 is made up of 12 amino acids. The germline CDR1 and CDR2 sequences are MDHEN and SYDVKM. The ends were cut back, 3 bases at V and 5 bases at J, with 4 bases in the middle. CDR3 coding DNA: TGTGCCAGCAGTTTCGAGACCGGGGAGCTGTTTTTT. Protein product: CASSFETGELFF.

The chain couples TRBV5-1 to TRBJ2-6, with TRBD1 as a possible D gene (6 bases). The CDR3 loop spans 18 amino acids. Trimming removed 0 bases at V and 0 bases at J, with 13 bases between. Per germline, CDR1 SGHRS and CDR2 YFSETQ. DNA of the CDR3: TGCGCCAGCAGCTTGGTTGCAGGGGCTAGCTCTGGGGCCAACGTCCTGACTTTC. Translating it yields CASSLVAGASSGANVLTF. The complete variable domain, with remaining parts taken from reference TRBV5-1 and TRBJ2-6, reads KAGVTQTPRYLIKTRGQQVTLSCSPISGHRSVSWYQQTPGQGLQFLFEYFSETQRNKGNFPGRFSGRQFSNSRSEMNVSTLELGDSALYLCASSLVAGASSGANVLTFGAGSRLTVL.

The chain combines TRBV6-5 with TRBJ1-6, with TRBD1 as a possible D gene (6 bases). With 4 bases removed from V and 6 bases from J, the gap between germline ends came to 13 bases. The CDR3 extends over 15 amino acids. The germline gives CDR1 MNHEY, CDR2 SVGAGI. CDR3 DNA sequence: TGTGCCAGCAGTTGGTCAGGGGCCACTAATTCACCCCTCCACTTT. This codes for CASSWSGATNSPLHF.

At least ten counts were recorded for this clone. This chain uses TRBV2 with TRBJ1-2; 12 bases match TRBD1. The CDR3 extends over 21 amino acids. The germline CDR1 and CDR2 sequences are SNHLY and FYNNEI. The trim removed 6 bases at V and 8 bases at J, leaving 28 bases unmatched. The CDR3 here is CASSANPLARDRGLRIGGYTF. CDR3 coding DNA: TGTGCCAGCAGCGCCAATCCATTGGCTCGGGACAGGGGGCTTCGAATCGGCGGCTACACCTTC.

The chain has TRBV2 and TRBJ2-4; 8 nucleotides line up with TRBD1. The germline gives CDR1 SNHLY, CDR2 FYNNEI. Trimming at V came to 5 bases and at J to 2 bases, leaving 8 bases not matched to a gene. CDR3 length equals 16 residues. CDR3 protein: CASSSSGGAPKNIQYF. CDR3 nucleotides: TGTGCCAGCAGTTCATCAGGGGGCGCCCCCAAAAACATTCAGTACTTC.

This rearrangement joins TRBV7-2 to TRBJ2-1; 8 bases align to TRBD2. Losses at the gene ends were 5 bases for V and 6 bases for J; bases not matched to a gene: 6. Germline-derived CDR1 and CDR2 are SGHTA and FQGNSA. The CDR3 runs 14 residues. The CDR3 loop reads CASSKIAGSNEQFF. The CDR3 region has the DNA TGTGCCAGCAGCAAAATAGCGGGGTCCAATGAGCAGTTCTTC. The complete variable domain, with remaining parts taken from reference TRBV7-2 and TRBJ2-1, reads GAGVSQSPSNKVTEKGKDVELRCDPISGHTALYWYRQSLGQGLEFLIYFQGNSAPDKSGLPSDRFSAERTGGSVSTLTIQRTQQEDSAVYLCASSKIAGSNEQFFGPGTRLTVL.

The V and J genes are TRBV4-2 and TRBJ2-2, with a weak D call TRBD1 (6 bases). This CDR3 region has 15 residues. V was pared by 2 bases and J by 0 bases, with 7 bases between. Germline lookup yields CDR1 LGHNA and CDR2 YNFKEQ. The CDR3 sequence is CASSQWTANTGELFF. CDR3 sequence (DNA): TGTGCCAGCAGCCAATGGACAGCGAACACCGGGGAGCTGTTTTTT.

The chain has TRBV5-1 and TRBJ1-1; 11 nucleotides line up with TRBD1. Per germline, CDR1 SGHRS and CDR2 YFSETQ. The length of the CDR3 is 15 residues. V was clipped by 4 bases and J by 4 bases; unmatched bases: 6. The CDR3 DNA follows: TGCGCCAGCAGCCAGGACAGGGGGCTTTTCACTGAAGCTTTCTTT. Translating gives CASSQDRGLFTEAFF.

This chain's CDR3 is CASSRGLVREQYF. CDR3 DNA sequence: TGTGCCAGTAGTAGGGGACTAGTGCGGGAGCAGTACTTC. The chain is built from TRBV19 and TRBJ2-7; 8 nucleotides align to TRBD2. The CDR3 runs to 13 residues. Germline-derived CDR1 and CDR2 are LNHDA and SQIVND (reference sequence). The V gene end was trimmed by 4 bases and the J gene end by 7 bases; junction bases not matched to a gene: 6.

This rearrangement joins TRBV29-1 to TRBJ2-7; 10 bases agree with TRBD1. Germline assignment: CDR1 SQVTM and CDR2 ANQGSEA. Trimming removed 5 bases from V and 5 bases from J; junction bases left unmatched: 3. This CDR3 has 12 residues. CDR3 amino acids: CSVMDRGDEQYF. The DNA of the CDR3 is TGCAGCGTTATGGACAGGGGGGACGAGCAGTACTTC.

This chain links TRBV5-6 with TRBJ2-7; possible D gene TRBD1, 5 bases. V was trimmed by 4 bases and J by 2 bases, leaving 7 bases between them. This CDR3 has 12 amino acids. Per germline, CDR1 SGHDT and CDR2 YYEEEE. CDR3 in amino acids: CASSQGTYEQYF. The CDR3 region has the DNA TGTGCCAGCAGCCAGGGCACCTACGAGCAGTACTTC.

This clone was observed once. V usage is TRBV5-1 and J usage is TRBJ1-6; TRBD1 is a possible D gene (6 bases). The V gene's germline CDR1 is SGHRS and CDR2 YFSETQ. Deletions cut 1 base from V and 6 bases from J, with 11 bases between. The CDR3 contains 15 residues. CDR3 amino acids: CASSLTGLSNSPLHF. CDR3 nucleotides: TGCGCCAGCAGCTTGACAGGGCTGAGTAATTCACCCCTCCACTTT.

CDR3 coding DNA: TGTGCCAGCAGCCACAGGGGCGACAACTATGGCTACACCTTC. It yields the protein CASSHRGDNYGYTF. The gene calls are TRBV25-1 and TRBJ1-2, with 7 bases identical to TRBD1. The CDR3 consists of 14 residues. The V gene end was trimmed by 6 bases and the J gene end by 2 bases; junction bases not matched to a gene: 6. CDR1 is MGHDK and CDR2 is SYGVNS in the germline V gene.

The V and J genes are TRBV12-5 and TRBJ2-1; 10 positions agree with TRBD2. The CDR3 extends over 20 amino acids. Germline lookup yields CDR1 LGHNT and CDR2 FRNRAP. V was clipped by 0 bases and J by 3 bases; unmatched bases: 14. In DNA, the CDR3 is TGTGCTAGTGGTTTGGTAAAACGCCAAAGCGGGAGGGATCACTACAATGAGCAGTTCTTC. It yields the protein CASGLVKRQSGRDHYNEQFF.

V is TRBV7-9 and J is TRBJ2-5; D gene unclear. CDR1 and CDR2 (germline): SEHNR, FQNEAQ (reference sequence). CDR3 size: 14 residues. V was pared by 2 bases and J by 6 bases, with 13 bases between. CDR3 coding DNA: TGTGCCAGCAGCTTAAGTGGGTGGGCGAAGACCCAGTACTTC. Translating it yields CASSLSGWAKTQYF.

The V and J genes are TRBV4-3 and TRBJ1-3; D is ambiguous. The CDR3 has 16 amino acids. The germline V gene has CDR1 LGHNA and CDR2 YSLEER. Deletions cut 3 bases from V and 0 bases from J, with 12 bases between. The CDR3 DNA reads TGCGCCAGCAGCCAGGAAGCGGGTGTCTCTGGAAACACCATATATTTT. Protein product: CASSQEAGVSGNTIYF.

As regards this clone: Other DNA sequences in the sample encode the same CDR3. This chain connects TRBV2 to TRBJ2-3; 8 bases fit TRBD1. Unmatched junction bases numbered 7, after V lost 4 bases and J lost 4 bases. Germline assignment: CDR1 SNHLY and CDR2 FYNNEI. The CDR3 runs 15 residues. The CDR3 DNA follows: TGTGCCAGCAGTGCAGGGCAGGGGGCAGCAGATACGCAGTATTTT. Encoded protein: CASSAGQGAADTQYF.

V usage is TRBV5-1 and J usage is TRBJ1-1; TRBD1 aligns across 12 bases. Germline-derived CDR1 and CDR2 are SGHRS and YFSETQ. V lost 4 bases and J lost 5; bases outside the gene matches: 6. The CDR3 runs 15 residues. Here the CDR3 reads CASSPGQGAWTEAFF. The CDR3 DNA sequence: TGCGCCAGCAGCCCGGGACAGGGGGCTTGGACTGAAGCTTTCTTT.